The clone carrying this T cell receptor (beta chain) has a single count. The germline V gene encodes CDR1 SGHRS and CDR2 YFSETQ. The CDR3 contains 17 residues. V lost 1 base and J 8 bases, leaving 23 bases between the germline ends. The source of the sample is a study of graft-versus-host responses after intestinal transplantation. Profiled with immunoSEQ multiplex PCR; TCRdb holds only in-frame clones, not every one. The sample records approximately 21,000 clones, around 56% being singletons. Study outcomes and limitations: Analysis identified GvH clones in recipient marrow, with some appearing first in ileum or blood. Allograft clonal ratios (graft-versus-host to host-versus-graft) were high in patients who had graft-donor T cell macrochimerism. Early declines in HvG clones that occurred post-transplant were associated with peak circulating GvH clone levels.

The clonotype was recovered from a human patient who received an intestinal transplant. This specimen was alloreactive CD4+ T cells from a mixed lymphocyte reaction culture, taken before intestinal transplant. Sample subset: CFSE-low proliferating T cells sorted from approximately 6-day pre-transplant mixed lymphocyte reaction (GvH or HvG direction). The J gene is TRBJ2-3, the V gene TRBV5-1, with D possibly being TRBD2 (6 bases). The CDR3 nucleotides are TGCGCCAGCAGCTTGTGGCCCTTTAGCGGAGTGTCATTTACGCAGTATTTT. Protein sequence: CASSLWPFSGVSFTQYF. Variable domain in full (rest from reference TRBV5-1 and TRBJ2-3): KAGVTQTPRYLIKTRGQQVTLSCSPISGHRSVSWYQQTPGQGLQFLFEYFSETQRNKGNFPGRFSGRQFSNSRSEMNVSTLELGDSALYLCASSLWPFSGVSFTQYFGPGTRLTVL.